This TCR beta chain was found in a study of T cell responses to AZD1222 COVID-19 vaccine. About this clone: The antigen remains undetermined.

Profiled with immunoSEQ multiplex PCR; TCRdb holds only in-frame clones, not every one. Of 55,000 to 75,000 clones listed, 79% are singletons. Study observations and caveats: Samples come after the peak T cell response, not at day 14. Clonal diversity may have been underestimated in mostly white British donors. Only a handful of AZD1222 recipients, about six in all, had baseline seropositivity.

V shed 5 bases and J shed 0 bases, with 7 bases lying between them. The CDR3 sequence is 14 residues long. The V gene's germline CDR1 is KGHSH and CDR2 LQKENI. The chain joins TRBV18 to TRBJ2-2; the D is unclear. This specimen consisted of peripheral blood, obtained on day 0 of MenACWY control vaccination. The origin of this receptor is an adult in good health. CDR3 loop: CASSSNANTGELFF. In nucleotides, the CDR3 is TGTGCCAGCTCATCGAACGCGAACACCGGGGAGCTGTTTTTT.